These T cell receptor beta chains were read from a single sample in a study of T cell responses to AZD1222 COVID-19 vaccine. Some clones are missing from TCRdb's copy, which holds only in-frame ones; the method was immunoSEQ multiplex PCR. The table records 45,000 to 50,000 clones, about nine tenths of them present only once. The specimen comprised peripheral blood, sampled 28 days after the second AZD1222 dose. These receptors originate from an adult who received the AZD1222 COVID-19 vaccine. Both conserved end residues are part of each CDR3. Each record gives: D gene, J gene, clone size, V gene, CDR3 DNA, CDR3 protein. The D gene is left open where the match is weak. Size is omitted from some rows. Given values are once, few, many or a class for expanded clones.

NA	TRBJ2-5	NA	TRBV11-2	TGTGCCAGCAGCGAAAGACTAGGCGAAAAGACCCAGTACTTC	CASSERLGEKTQYF
NA	TRBJ2-5	NA	TRBV6-6	TGTGCCAGCGCTGGGATTCGCGGGACCCAGTACTTC	CASAGIRGTQYF
NA	TRBJ1-1	NA	TRBV5-1	TGCGCCAGCAGCTTGGCCGACCCGGGGATCACTGAAGCTTTCTTT	CASSLADPGITEAFF
TRBD2	TRBJ2-1	NA	TRBV19	TGTGCCAGTAGCCGACTAGCGGGTATGAATGAGCAGTTCTTC	CASSRLAGMNEQFF
NA	TRBJ2-5	once	TRBV5-1	TGCGCCAGCAGCCAGGGGACGGGACGGCGGGAGACCCAGTACTTC	CASSQGTGRRETQYF
TRBD2	TRBJ2-4	NA	TRBV5-1	TGCGCCAGCAGCGAGACTAGCGCCAAAAACATTCAGTACTTC	CASSETSAKNIQYF
TRBD1	TRBJ1-2	NA	TRBV5-4	TGTGCCAGCAGCCTATACAGGGGGTCAGATGGCTACACCTTC	CASSLYRGSDGYTF
TRBD1	TRBJ2-7	NA	TRBV2	TGTGCCAGTGACGGACAGGGTCTTCAGTACGAGCAGTACTTC	CASDGQGLQYEQYF
NA	TRBJ2-7	NA	TRBV7-6	TGTGCCAGCAGCTCGGAGGGCGAGCAGTACTTC	CASSSEGEQYF
TRBD1	TRBJ1-1	NA	TRBV11-2	TGTGCCAGCGACGGCTGGGACAGGGGATTGGGCACTGAAGCTTTCTTT	CASDGWDRGLGTEAFF
NA	TRBJ1-1	NA	TRBV5-1	TGCGCCAGCAGCACGCCTGACAGGAACACTGAAGCTTTCTTT	CASSTPDRNTEAFF
TRBD1	TRBJ2-1	NA	TRBV29-1	TGCAGCGTTGACCGACAGGGATCCTACAATGAGCAGTTCTTC	CSVDRQGSYNEQFF
TRBD1	TRBJ1-5	NA	TRBV29-1	TGCAGCGTCGGCCAGGGTCAGGGGGCTAGCAATCAGCCCCAGCATTTT	CSVGQGQGASNQPQHF
NA	TRBJ2-2	NA	TRBV28	TGTGCCAGCAGGGGGGACAGTTCCCCGGGGAGGAGAACCGGGGAGCTGTTTTTT	CASRGDSSPGRRTGELFF
TRBD1	TRBJ1-4	once	TRBV4-2	TGTGCCAGCAGCCAAGGACAGGGGAATGAAAAACTGTTTTTT	CASSQGQGNEKLFF
TRBD1	TRBJ1-2	NA	TRBV18	TGTGCCAGCTCACCCCCGGGACAGGGCAACTATGGCTACACCTTC	CASSPPGQGNYGYTF
NA	TRBJ1-2	NA	TRBV28	TGTGCCAGCAGTTTGTTTACCCGGGCATCCTCTGGCTACACCTTC	CASSLFTRASSGYTF
NA	TRBJ2-7	NA	TRBV29-1	TGCAGCGTTGATGCTGGGGATTACGAGCAGTACTTC	CSVDAGDYEQYF
NA	TRBJ2-2	NA	TRBV5-1	TGCGCCAGCAGCTACAACACCGGGGAGCTGTTTTTT	CASSYNTGELFF
NA	TRBJ2-3	NA	TRBV27	TGTGCCAGCAGTCCTCGGACGGGCTACACAGATACGCAGTATTTT	CASSPRTGYTDTQYF
NA	TRBJ2-7	NA	TRBV5-1	TGCGCCAGCAGCTTGGAGGCTAGTAACTACGAGCAGTACTTC	CASSLEASNYEQYF
NA	TRBJ2-5	NA	TRBV2	TGTGCCAGCAGTGATATTGGTAGCGGCGATGCGCCCCAGTACTTC	CASSDIGSGDAPQYF
TRBD1	TRBJ1-2	NA	TRBV19	TGTGCCAGTACCACCGGACAGGGAAAGTCTGGCTACACCTTC	CASTTGQGKSGYTF
TRBD2	TRBJ2-2	NA	TRBV9	TGTGCCAGCAGCGCCTTCGGGGGGAAGAACACCGGGGAGCTGTTTTTT	CASSAFGGKNTGELFF
TRBD2	TRBJ2-7	NA	TRBV6-5	TGTGCCAGCGTTGGGACCGGGGGGTCCTACGAGCAGTACTTC	CASVGTGGSYEQYF
TRBD2	TRBJ2-1	NA	TRBV7-9	TGTGCCAGCAGCCCACCCCCAGGGACTAGCGGGGGGAATTACAATGAGCAGTTCTTC	CASSPPPGTSGGNYNEQFF
TRBD2	TRBJ2-5	NA	TRBV5-1	TGCGCCAGCAGCTTGGCCGAGTCTAGCGGGGCTCGGGAGACCCAGTACTTC	CASSLAESSGARETQYF
NA	TRBJ1-1	NA	TRBV6-6	TGTGCCAGCAGTTACGGATTGGGAAACACTGAAGCTTTCTTT	CASSYGLGNTEAFF
NA	TRBJ2-1	NA	TRBV28	TGTGCCAGCAGCACGGACTGGCTCAATGAGCAGTTCTTC	CASSTDWLNEQFF
NA	TRBJ1-5	once	TRBV7-9	TGTGCCAGCAGCTTAGGGGACGAACCGCAAAATCAGCCCCAGCATTTT	CASSLGDEPQNQPQHF
NA	TRBJ2-7	once	TRBV11-3	TGTGCCAGCAGCTCCTCAGGGGCCGAGCAGTACTTC	CASSSSGAEQYF
NA	TRBJ1-1	medium-sized	TRBV19	TGTGCCGAGTTTGAATTTCCGAACACTGAAGCTTTCTTT	CAEFEFPNTEAFF
TRBD1	TRBJ1-1	NA	TRBV2	TGTGCCAGCAGTGAAGCCCCGCAGGGGGCCTCAATGAACACTGAAGCTTTCTTT	CASSEAPQGASMNTEAFF
TRBD2	TRBJ2-7	NA	TRBV18	TGTGCCAGCTCACCACCCCCTAGCGGGAGGGCCTACGAGCAGTACTTC	CASSPPPSGRAYEQYF
NA	TRBJ2-1	NA	TRBV18	TGTGCCAGCTCACTCACTAGAAATGAGCAGTTCTTC	CASSLTRNEQFF
NA	TRBJ1-2	NA	TRBV2	TGTGCCAGCAGCGAGTCACGAGTCAACTATGGCTACACCTTC	CASSESRVNYGYTF
NA	TRBJ2-5	NA	TRBV7-3	TGTGCCAGCAGCTCCCAGGCGGAAGAGACCCAGTACTTC	CASSSQAEETQYF
NA	TRBJ1-1	NA	TRBV14	TGTGCCAGCAGCCAGTGGGGGAACACTGAAGCTTTCTTT	CASSQWGNTEAFF
TRBD2	TRBJ2-3	NA	TRBV24-1	TGTGCCACCAGTGATTTTGGATCGGGAGGAGGCACAGATACGCAGTATTTT	CATSDFGSGGGTDTQYF
NA	TRBJ1-2	NA	TRBV6-5	TGTGCCAGCAGTTACTCGGGCTATGGCTACACCTTC	CASSYSGYGYTF
NA	TRBJ1-4	NA	TRBV19	TGTGCCAGTAGTATCGGCCAGGGGTGGGAAAAACTGTTTTTT	CASSIGQGWEKLFF
NA	TRBJ2-7	NA	TRBV19	TGTGCCAGTAGATTGACAGGCCCCTCCTACGAGCAGTACTTC	CASRLTGPSYEQYF